A selection of T cell receptor beta chains follows, all from one sample in a study of T cells after yellow fever vaccination. TCRdb re-called the 5' RACE reads with MiXCR, one entry per CDR3 protein. The profile shows 140,000 to 150,000 distinct CDR3 sequences, around 6.3% of them singletons. The input for sequencing was CD4+ T cells sorted from PBMCs, taken 10 days after the yellow fever booster vaccination. All receptors derive from a man younger than 45 who received the YFV17D yellow fever vaccine. Each CDR3 is given without its conserved first and last residue. Each record gives: CDR3 protein, clone size, J gene, V gene. Clone size is shown for a subset of rows, as once, few, many or a class of expanded clone.

cdr3_aa: ASSQTVQVVVGEQF; clone_size: few; j_call: TRBJ2-1; v_call: TRBV7-2
cdr3_aa: ASSTTSFTGELF; clone_size: many; j_call: TRBJ2-2; v_call: TRBV7-8
cdr3_aa: ATSRDYGGRILIGDSPLH; clone_size: .; j_call: TRBJ1-6; v_call: TRBV15
cdr3_aa: ASSEFDKNTEAF; clone_size: many; j_call: TRBJ1-1; v_call: TRBV6-1
cdr3_aa: ASSLVGTKSSYNEQF; clone_size: many; j_call: TRBJ2-1; v_call: TRBV7-2
cdr3_aa: AISERQVDNYGYT; clone_size: many; j_call: TRBJ1-2; v_call: TRBV10-3
cdr3_aa: ASSLRGGRIYEQY; clone_size: many; j_call: TRBJ2-7; v_call: TRBV3-1
cdr3_aa: ASSYGTGGGYT; clone_size: .; j_call: TRBJ1-2; v_call: TRBV6-2/TRBV6-3
cdr3_aa: ASSQDYRATDTQY; clone_size: many; j_call: TRBJ2-3; v_call: TRBV4-3
cdr3_aa: ASSYSIWGGGYEQY; clone_size: many; j_call: TRBJ2-7; v_call: TRBV6-5
cdr3_aa: ASESGTGAGELF; clone_size: .; j_call: TRBJ2-2; v_call: TRBV19
cdr3_aa: ASSFNPAGVTGANVLT; clone_size: many; j_call: TRBJ2-6; v_call: TRBV28
cdr3_aa: ASSLVGLAGRVDTQY; clone_size: many; j_call: TRBJ2-3; v_call: TRBV28
cdr3_aa: ASRDISTDTQY; clone_size: many; j_call: TRBJ2-3; v_call: TRBV6-1
cdr3_aa: ASSSSGANVLT; clone_size: many; j_call: TRBJ2-6; v_call: TRBV7-9
cdr3_aa: ASSLGTLQGTQY; clone_size: many; j_call: TRBJ2-5; v_call: TRBV7-6
cdr3_aa: ASSQTSGSGETQY; clone_size: many; j_call: TRBJ2-5; v_call: TRBV7-2
cdr3_aa: ASSLGQVTYNEQF; clone_size: few; j_call: TRBJ2-1; v_call: TRBV5-4
cdr3_aa: ASSLAMGQTYEQY; clone_size: .; j_call: TRBJ2-7; v_call: TRBV5-1
cdr3_aa: ASSTTGRAADTQY; clone_size: many; j_call: TRBJ2-3; v_call: TRBV7-6
cdr3_aa: ASSEEAGGLYGYT; clone_size: many; j_call: TRBJ1-2; v_call: TRBV6-1
cdr3_aa: ASSRAGGNIQY; clone_size: many; j_call: TRBJ2-4; v_call: TRBV5-1
cdr3_aa: ASSTRWGTGAYEQY; clone_size: many; j_call: TRBJ2-7; v_call: TRBV5-1
cdr3_aa: ASSPTVLAGAREQY; clone_size: many; j_call: TRBJ2-7; v_call: TRBV7-8
cdr3_aa: ASSHRKGGRSPLH; clone_size: many; j_call: TRBJ1-6; v_call: TRBV6-5
cdr3_aa: ASSLWQVRYNEQF; clone_size: many; j_call: TRBJ2-1; v_call: TRBV7-9
cdr3_aa: ASSYSRRNAKNIQY; clone_size: many; j_call: TRBJ2-4; v_call: TRBV6-5
cdr3_aa: SAIGLATNEQF; clone_size: many; j_call: TRBJ2-1; v_call: TRBV20-1
cdr3_aa: ASSSLATYGYT; clone_size: many; j_call: TRBJ1-2; v_call: TRBV12-3/TRBV12-4
cdr3_aa: ASSDGGSSDEQY; clone_size: many; j_call: TRBJ2-7; v_call: TRBV10-1